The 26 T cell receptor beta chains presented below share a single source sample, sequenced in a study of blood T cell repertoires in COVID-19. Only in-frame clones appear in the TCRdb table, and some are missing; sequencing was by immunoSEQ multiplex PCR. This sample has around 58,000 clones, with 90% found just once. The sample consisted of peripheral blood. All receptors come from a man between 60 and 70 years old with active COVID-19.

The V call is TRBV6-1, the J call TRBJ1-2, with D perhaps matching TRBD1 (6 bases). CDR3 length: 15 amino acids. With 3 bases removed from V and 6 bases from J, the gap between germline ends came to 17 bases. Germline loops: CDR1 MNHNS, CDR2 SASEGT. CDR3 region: CASSEGPTGLDGYTF. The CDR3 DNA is TGTGCCAGCAGTGAGGGCCCCACAGGGTTGGATGGCTACACCTTC.

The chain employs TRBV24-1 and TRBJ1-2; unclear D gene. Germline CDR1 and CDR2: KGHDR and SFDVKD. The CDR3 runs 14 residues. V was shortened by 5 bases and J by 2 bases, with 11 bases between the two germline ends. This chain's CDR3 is CATSVRSMNYGYTF. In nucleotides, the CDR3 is TGTGCCACCAGTGTTCGGTCTATGAACTATGGCTACACCTTC.

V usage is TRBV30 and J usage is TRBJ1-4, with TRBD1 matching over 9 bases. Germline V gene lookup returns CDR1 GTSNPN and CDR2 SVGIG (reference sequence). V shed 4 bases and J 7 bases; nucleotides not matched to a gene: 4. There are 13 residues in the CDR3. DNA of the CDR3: TGTGCCTGGAACCGGGACAGGGCTGAAAAACTGTTTTTT. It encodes CAWNRDRAEKLFF.

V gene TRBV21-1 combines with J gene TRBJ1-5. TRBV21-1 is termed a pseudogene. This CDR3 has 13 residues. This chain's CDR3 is CASSKGERDTQHF. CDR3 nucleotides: TGTGCCAGCAGCAAAGGGGAGCGGGACACCCAGCATTTT.

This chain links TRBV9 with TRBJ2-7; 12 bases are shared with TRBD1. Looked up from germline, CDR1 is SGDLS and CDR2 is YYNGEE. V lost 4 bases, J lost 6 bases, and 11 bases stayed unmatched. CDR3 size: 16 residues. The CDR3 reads CASSRSPRDRGPEQYF. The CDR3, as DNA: TGTGCCAGCAGCCGTAGTCCCCGGGACAGGGGGCCCGAGCAGTACTTC. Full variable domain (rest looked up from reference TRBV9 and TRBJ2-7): DSGVTQTPKHLITATGQRVTLRCSPRSGDLSVYWYQQSLDQGLQFLIQYYNGEERAKGNILERFSAQQFPDLHSELNLSSLELGDSALYFCASSRSPRDRGPEQYFGPGTRLTVT.

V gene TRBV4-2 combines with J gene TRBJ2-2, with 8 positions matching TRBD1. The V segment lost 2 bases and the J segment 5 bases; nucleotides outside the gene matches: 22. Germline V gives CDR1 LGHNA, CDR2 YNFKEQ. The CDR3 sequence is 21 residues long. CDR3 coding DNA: TGTGCCAGCAGCCAACGGGCGCGGGACAGGAGATATGCCAGTTGGACCGGGGAGCTGTTTTTT. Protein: CASSQRARDRRYASWTGELFF.

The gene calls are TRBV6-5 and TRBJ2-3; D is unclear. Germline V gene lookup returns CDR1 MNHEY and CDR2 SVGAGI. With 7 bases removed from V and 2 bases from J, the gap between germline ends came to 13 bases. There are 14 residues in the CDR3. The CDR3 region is CASTPGFYTDTQYF. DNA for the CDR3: TGTGCCAGCACCCCCGGTTTTTACACAGATACGCAGTATTTT.

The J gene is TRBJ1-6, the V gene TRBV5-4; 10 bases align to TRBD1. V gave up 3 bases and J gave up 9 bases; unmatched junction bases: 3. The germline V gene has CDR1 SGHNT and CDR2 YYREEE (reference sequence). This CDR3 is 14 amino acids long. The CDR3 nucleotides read TGTGCCAGCAGCTCCGGACAGGGGGTTTCACCCCTCCACTTT. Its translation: CASSSGQGVSPLHF.

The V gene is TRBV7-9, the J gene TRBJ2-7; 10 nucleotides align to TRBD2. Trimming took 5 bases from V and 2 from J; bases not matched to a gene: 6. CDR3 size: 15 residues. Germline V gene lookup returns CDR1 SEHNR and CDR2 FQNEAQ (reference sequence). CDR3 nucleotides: TGTGCCAGCAGCCGAGCGGGAGGGAAAACCTACGAGCAGTACTTC. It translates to CASSRAGGKTYEQYF. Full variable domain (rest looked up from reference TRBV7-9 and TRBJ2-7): DTGVSQNPRHKITKRGQNVTFRCDPISEHNRLYWYRQTLGQGPEFLTYFQNEAQLEKSRLLSDRFSAERPKGSFSTLEIQRTEQGDSAMYLCASSRAGGKTYEQYFGPGTRLTVT.

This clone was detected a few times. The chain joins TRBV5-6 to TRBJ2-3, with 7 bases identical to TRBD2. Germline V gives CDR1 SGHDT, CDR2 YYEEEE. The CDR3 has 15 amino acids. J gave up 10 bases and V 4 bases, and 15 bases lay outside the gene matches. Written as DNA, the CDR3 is TGTGCCAGCAGCACGCGGACTAGTCTCGGTCGGGCGCAGTATTTT. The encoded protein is CASSTRTSLGRAQYF.

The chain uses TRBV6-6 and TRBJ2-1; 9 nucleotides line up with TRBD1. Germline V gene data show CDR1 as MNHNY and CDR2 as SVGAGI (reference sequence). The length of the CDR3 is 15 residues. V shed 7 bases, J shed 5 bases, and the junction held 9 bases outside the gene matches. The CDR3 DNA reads TGTGCCAGCACTACCGCCGGGACAGGGCACAATGAGCAGTTCTTC. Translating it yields CASTTAGTGHNEQFF.

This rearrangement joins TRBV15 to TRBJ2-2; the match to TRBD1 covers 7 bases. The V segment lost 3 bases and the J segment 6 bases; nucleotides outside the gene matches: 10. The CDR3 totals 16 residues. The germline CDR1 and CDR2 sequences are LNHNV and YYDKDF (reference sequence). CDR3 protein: CATSSRPGGPPGELFF. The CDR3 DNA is TGTGCCACCAGCAGTAGACCAGGGGGTCCCCCCGGGGAGCTGTTTTTT.

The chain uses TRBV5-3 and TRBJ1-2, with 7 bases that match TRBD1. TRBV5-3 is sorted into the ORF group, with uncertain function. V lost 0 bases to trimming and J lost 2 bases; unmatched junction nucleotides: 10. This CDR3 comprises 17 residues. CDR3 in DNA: TGTGCCAGAAGCTTGGGAGGGGGCAGGGGTGTGAACTATGGCTACACCTTC. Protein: CARSLGGGRGVNYGYTF.

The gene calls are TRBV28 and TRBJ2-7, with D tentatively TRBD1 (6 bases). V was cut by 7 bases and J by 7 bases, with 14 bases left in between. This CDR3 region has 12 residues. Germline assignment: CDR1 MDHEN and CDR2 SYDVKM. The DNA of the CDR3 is TGTGCCAGCACCCCGGGACACGAAGAGCAGTACTTC. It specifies CASTPGHEEQYF.

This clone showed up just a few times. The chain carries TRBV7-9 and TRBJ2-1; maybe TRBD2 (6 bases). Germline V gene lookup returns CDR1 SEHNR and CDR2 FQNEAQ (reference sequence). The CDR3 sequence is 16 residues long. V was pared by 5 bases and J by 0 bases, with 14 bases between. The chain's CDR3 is CASSPVAESSYNEQFF. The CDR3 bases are TGTGCCAGCAGCCCGGTAGCGGAAAGCTCCTACAATGAGCAGTTCTTC.

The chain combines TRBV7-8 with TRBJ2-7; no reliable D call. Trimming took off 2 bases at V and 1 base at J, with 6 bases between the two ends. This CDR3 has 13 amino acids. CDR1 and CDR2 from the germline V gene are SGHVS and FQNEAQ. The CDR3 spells CASSLQVSYEQYF. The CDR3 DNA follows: TGTGCCAGCAGCTTACAGGTATCCTACGAGCAGTACTTC.

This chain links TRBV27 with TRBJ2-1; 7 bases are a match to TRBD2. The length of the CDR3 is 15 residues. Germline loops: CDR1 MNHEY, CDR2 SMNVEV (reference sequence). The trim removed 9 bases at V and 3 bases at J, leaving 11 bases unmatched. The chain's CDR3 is CASRERDYHYNEQFF. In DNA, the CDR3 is TGTGCCAGTAGGGAACGGGACTATCACTACAATGAGCAGTTCTTC.

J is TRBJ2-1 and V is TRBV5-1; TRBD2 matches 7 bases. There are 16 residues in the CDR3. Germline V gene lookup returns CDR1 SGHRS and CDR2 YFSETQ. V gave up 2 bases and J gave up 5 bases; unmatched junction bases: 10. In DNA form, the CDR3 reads TGCGCCAGCAGCTTACCTCTAGCGGAAGTAGACAATGAGCAGTTCTTC. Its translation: CASSLPLAEVDNEQFF.

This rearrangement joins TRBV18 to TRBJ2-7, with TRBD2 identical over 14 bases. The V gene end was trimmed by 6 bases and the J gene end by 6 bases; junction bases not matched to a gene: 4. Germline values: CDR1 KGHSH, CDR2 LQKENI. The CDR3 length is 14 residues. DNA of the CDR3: TGTGCCAGCTCCGGGACTAGCGGGAGAAGCGAGCAGTACTTC. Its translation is CASSGTSGRSEQYF. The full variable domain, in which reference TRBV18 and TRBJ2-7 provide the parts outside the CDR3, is NAGVMQNPRHLVRRRGQEARLRCSPMKGHSHVYWYRQLPEEGLKFMVYLQKENIIDESGMPKERFSAEFPKEGPSILRIQQVVRGDSAAYFCASSGTSGRSEQYFGPGTRLTVT.

This CDR3 is CASRELTGQGSNEQFF. The CDR3 nucleotides are TGTGCCAGCAGAGAACTTACGGGACAGGGGTCGAATGAGCAGTTCTTC. The chain joins TRBV28 to TRBJ2-1; TRBD1 aligns across 10 bases. The CDR3 sequence is 16 residues long. Per the germline V gene, CDR1 is MDHEN and CDR2 is SYDVKM. J was trimmed by 7 bases and V by 6 bases; bases with no gene match: 12.

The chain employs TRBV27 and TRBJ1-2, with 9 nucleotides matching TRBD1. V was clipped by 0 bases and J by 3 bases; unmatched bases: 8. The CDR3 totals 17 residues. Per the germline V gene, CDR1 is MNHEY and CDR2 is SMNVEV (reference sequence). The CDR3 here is CASSLSQQGAIDYGYTF. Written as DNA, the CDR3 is TGTGCCAGCAGTTTATCCCAACAGGGGGCGATAGACTATGGCTACACCTTC.

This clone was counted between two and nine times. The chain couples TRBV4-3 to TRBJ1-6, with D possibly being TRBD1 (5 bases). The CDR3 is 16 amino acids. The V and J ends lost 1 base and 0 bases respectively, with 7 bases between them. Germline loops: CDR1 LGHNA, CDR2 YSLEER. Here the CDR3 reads CASSQGQGSYNSPLHF. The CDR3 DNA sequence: TGCGCCAGCAGCCAAGGCCAGGGCTCCTATAATTCACCCCTCCACTTT.

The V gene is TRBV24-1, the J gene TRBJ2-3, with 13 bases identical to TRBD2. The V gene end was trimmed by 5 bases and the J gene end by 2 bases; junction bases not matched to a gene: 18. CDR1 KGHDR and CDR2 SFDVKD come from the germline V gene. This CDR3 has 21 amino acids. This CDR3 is CATSAQTPPTSGGIPTDTQYF. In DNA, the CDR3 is TGTGCCACCAGTGCCCAGACCCCCCCGACTAGCGGGGGGATACCCACAGATACGCAGTATTTT.

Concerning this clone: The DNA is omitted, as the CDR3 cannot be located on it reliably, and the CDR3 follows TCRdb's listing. CDR3: CSVGPGLSTDTQYF. The V call is TRBV29-1, the J call TRBJ2-3; the D call TRBD2 from the table was never checked on the DNA. Germline V gives CDR1 SQVTM, CDR2 ANQGSEA. Inclusive of both ends, the CDR3 amounts to 14 amino acids.

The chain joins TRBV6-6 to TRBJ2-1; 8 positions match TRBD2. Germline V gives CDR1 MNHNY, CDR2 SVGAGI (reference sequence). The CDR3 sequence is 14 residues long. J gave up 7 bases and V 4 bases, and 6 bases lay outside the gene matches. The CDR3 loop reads CASSSGTRSNEQFF. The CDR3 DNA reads TGTGCCAGCAGTTCCGGGACTAGGAGTAATGAGCAGTTCTTC.

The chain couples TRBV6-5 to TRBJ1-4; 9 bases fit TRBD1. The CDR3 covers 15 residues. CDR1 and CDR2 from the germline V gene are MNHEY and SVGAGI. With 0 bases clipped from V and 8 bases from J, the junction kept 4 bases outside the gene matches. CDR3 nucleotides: TGTGCCAGCAGTTACTCGTACGGACAGGGGGAAAAACTGTTTTTT. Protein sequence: CASSYSYGQGEKLFF.